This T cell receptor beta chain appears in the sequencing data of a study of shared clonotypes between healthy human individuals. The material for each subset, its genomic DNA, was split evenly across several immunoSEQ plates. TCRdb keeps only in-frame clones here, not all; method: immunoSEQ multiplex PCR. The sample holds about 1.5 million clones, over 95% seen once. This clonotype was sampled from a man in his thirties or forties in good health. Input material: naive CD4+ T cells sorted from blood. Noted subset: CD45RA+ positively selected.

The CDR3 sequence: CASSPGTLVMNTEAFF. Here the CDR3 DNA reads TGCGCCAGCAGCCCTGGGACACTTGTTATGAACACTGAAGCTTTCTTT. The chain combines TRBV5-1 with TRBJ1-1, with a weak D call TRBD1 (6 bases). Trimming left V 4 bases short and J 0 bases short, with 16 bases between. CDR1 is SGHRS, CDR2 YFSETQ, per germline. CDR3 length: 16 amino acids.